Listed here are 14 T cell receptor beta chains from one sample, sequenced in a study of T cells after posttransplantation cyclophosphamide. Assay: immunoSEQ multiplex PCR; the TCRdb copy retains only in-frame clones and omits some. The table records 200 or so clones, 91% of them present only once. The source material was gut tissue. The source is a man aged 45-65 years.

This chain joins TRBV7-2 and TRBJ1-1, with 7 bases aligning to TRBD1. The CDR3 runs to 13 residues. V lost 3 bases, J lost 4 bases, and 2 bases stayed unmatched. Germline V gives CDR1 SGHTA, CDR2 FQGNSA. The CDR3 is CASSFGTATEAFF. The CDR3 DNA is TGTGCCAGCAGCTTCGGGACAGCCACTGAAGCTTTCTTT.

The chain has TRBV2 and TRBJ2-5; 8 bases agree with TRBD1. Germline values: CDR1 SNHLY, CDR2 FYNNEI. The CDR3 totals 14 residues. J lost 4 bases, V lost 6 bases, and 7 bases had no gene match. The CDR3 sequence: CASSSQGAGETQYF. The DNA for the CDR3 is TGTGCCAGCAGCTCCCAGGGGGCAGGAGAGACCCAGTACTTC.

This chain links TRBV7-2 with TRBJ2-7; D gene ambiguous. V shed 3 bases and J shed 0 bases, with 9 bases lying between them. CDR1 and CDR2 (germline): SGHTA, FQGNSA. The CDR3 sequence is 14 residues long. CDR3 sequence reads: CASSFRVSSYEQYF. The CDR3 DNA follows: TGTGCCAGCAGCTTTCGGGTTAGCTCCTACGAGCAGTACTTC. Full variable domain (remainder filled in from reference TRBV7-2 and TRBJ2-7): GAGVSQSPSNKVTEKGKDVELRCDPISGHTALYWYRQSLGQGLEFLIYFQGNSAPDKSGLPSDRFSAERTGGSVSTLTIQRTQQEDSAVYLCASSFRVSSYEQYFGPGTRLTVT.

CDR3 loop: CASSRWGRGEGNTIYF. The CDR3 DNA sequence: TGTGCCAGCAGCCGATGGGGGCGAGGGGAAGGAAACACCATATATTTT. The genes are TRBV7-3 and TRBJ1-3, with a possible D match to TRBD1 (6 bases). Germline values: CDR1 SGHTA, CDR2 FQGTGA. The V end was cut by 5 bases, the J end by 4 bases, with 18 bases between. This CDR3 has 16 residues.

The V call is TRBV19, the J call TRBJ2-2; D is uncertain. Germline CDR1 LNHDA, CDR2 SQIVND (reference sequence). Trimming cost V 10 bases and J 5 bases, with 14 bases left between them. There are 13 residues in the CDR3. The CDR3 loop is CATRRVETGELFF. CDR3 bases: TGTGCCACGCGGCGAGTAGAGACCGGGGAGCTGTTTTTT.

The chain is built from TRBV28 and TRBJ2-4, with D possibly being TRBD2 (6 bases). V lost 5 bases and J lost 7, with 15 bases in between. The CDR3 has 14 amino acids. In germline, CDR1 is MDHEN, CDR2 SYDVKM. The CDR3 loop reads CASSEGLGNNIQYF. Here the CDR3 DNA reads TGTGCCAGCAGTGAGGGACTGGGAAACAACATTCAGTACTTC.

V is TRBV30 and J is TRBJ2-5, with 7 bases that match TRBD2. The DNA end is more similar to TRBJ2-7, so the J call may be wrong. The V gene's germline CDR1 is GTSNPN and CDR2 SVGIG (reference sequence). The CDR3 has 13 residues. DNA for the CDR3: TGTGCCTGGAGGCCGGGGGGTCCCGACGAGCAGTACTTC. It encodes CAWRPGGPDEQYF.

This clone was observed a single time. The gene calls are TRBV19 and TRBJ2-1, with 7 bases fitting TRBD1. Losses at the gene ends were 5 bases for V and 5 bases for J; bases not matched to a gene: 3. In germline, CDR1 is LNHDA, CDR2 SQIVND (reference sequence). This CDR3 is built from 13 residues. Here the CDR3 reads CASSVDRDNEQFF. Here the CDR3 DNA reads TGTGCCAGTAGTGTCGACAGGGACAATGAGCAGTTCTTC.

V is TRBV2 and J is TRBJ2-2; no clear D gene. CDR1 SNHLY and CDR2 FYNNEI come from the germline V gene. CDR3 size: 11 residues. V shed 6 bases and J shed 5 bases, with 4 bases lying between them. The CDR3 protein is CASRSTGELFF. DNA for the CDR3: TGTGCCAGCAGATCTACCGGGGAGCTGTTTTTT.

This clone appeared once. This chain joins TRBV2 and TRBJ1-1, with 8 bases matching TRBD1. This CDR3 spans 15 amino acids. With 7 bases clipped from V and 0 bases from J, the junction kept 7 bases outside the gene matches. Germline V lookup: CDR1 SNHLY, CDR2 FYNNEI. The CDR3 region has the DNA TGTGCCAGCACTGGCCAGGGGGCGATGAACACTGAAGCTTTCTTT. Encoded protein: CASTGQGAMNTEAFF.

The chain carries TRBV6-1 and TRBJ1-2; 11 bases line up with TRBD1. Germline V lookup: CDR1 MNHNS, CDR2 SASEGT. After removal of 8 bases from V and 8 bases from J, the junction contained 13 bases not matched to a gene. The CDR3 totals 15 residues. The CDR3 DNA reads TGTGCCAGCCGCCCTGGGACAGGGGGGTTCGGCGGCTACACCTTC. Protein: CASRPGTGGFGGYTF.

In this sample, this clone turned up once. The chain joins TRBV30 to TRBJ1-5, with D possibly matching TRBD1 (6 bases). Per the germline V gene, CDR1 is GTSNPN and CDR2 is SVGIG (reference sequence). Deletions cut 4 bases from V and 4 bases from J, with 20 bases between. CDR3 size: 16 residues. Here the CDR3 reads CAWTPPRGARNQPQHF. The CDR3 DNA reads TGTGCCTGGACCCCCCCGCGGGGGGCGCGGAATCAGCCCCAGCATTTT.

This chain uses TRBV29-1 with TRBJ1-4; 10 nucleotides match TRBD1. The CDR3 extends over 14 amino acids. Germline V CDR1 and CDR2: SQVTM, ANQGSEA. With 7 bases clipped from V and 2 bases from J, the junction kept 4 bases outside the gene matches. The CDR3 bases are TGCAGCGCTGGACAGGGGGGCACTAATGAAAAACTGTTTTTT. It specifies CSAGQGGTNEKLFF.

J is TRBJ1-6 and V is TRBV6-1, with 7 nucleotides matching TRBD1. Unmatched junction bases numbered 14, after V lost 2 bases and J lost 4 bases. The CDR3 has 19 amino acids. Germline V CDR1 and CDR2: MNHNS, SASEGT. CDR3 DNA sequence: TGTGCCAGCAGTGAATCGGGAGGGGGCGTAAAGAGATATAATTCACCCCTCCACTTT. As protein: CASSESGGGVKRYNSPLHF.